Included here is one TCR beta chain sequence, with context. The antigen is unknown. The entry originates in a study of T cells expressing NK-cell markers. Study-level information: HCMV serostatus: seven of eight sequenced donors positive, one negative.

5'RACE template switching with UMIs generated TCR beta cDNA. TCRdb processed the 5' RACE reads again and assigns one entry to each CDR3 protein, with no DNA. The listing records about 460,000 distinct CDR3 sequences. Study results and caveats: The CD3+CD56-NKG2C+ fraction of several donors was likewise dominated by these clonotypes.

Sequenced input: blood T cells: a sorted CD56 or NKG2C T cell subset, CD4+ or CD8+ T cells, or bulk PBMC T cells (not recorded which). The sequence derives from a woman in her forties or fifties in good health.

The CDR3 loop reads CARHLGPGNTEAFF. The genes are TRBV12-3 or TRBV12-4 and TRBJ1-1; checking the TCRdb D call of TRBD1 is not possible without DNA. The CDR3 is 14 amino acids.